This passage covers 18 T cell receptor beta chains from one sample sequenced in a study of beta chain features in type 1 diabetes. The entirety of the isolated RNA underwent reverse transcription, so expressed TCRB transcripts were sequenced. The data were produced by immunoSEQ multiplex PCR, yet TCRdb's version contains in-frame clones alone and is incomplete. The sample has about 330,000 clones, approximately 11% seen once. Input material: naive CD4+ T cells from blood. The receptors here all came from a woman aged 25 to 39 in good health.

This chain uses TRBV7-2 with TRBJ1-3; 7 bases line up with TRBD1. Germline V gene lookup returns CDR1 SGHTA and CDR2 FQGNSA. The CDR3 has 14 residues. The J segment lost 7 bases and the V segment lost 5 bases, leaving 8 bases of the junction unmatched. CDR3 sequence reads: CASSPTTGFNTIYF. The DNA for the CDR3 is TGTGCCAGCAGCCCTACGACAGGGTTTAACACCATATATTTT.

The CDR3 protein is CASSLTGNAEAFF. Here the CDR3 DNA reads TGTGCCAGTAGTCTGACAGGGAATGCTGAAGCTTTCTTT. V usage is TRBV19 and J usage is TRBJ1-1, with TRBD1 matching over 7 bases. Trimming removed 5 bases from V and 6 bases from J; junction bases left unmatched: 6. The CDR3 covers 13 residues. The germline gives CDR1 LNHDA, CDR2 SQIVND (reference sequence).

The chain carries TRBV7-3 and TRBJ2-1; 8 bases map to TRBD2. Germline CDR1 reads SGHTA; CDR2 reads FQGTGA. The CDR3 extends over 15 amino acids. Trimming cost V 4 bases and J 7 bases; bases outside gene matches: 9. The DNA for the CDR3 is TGTGCCAGCAGCTCCGAAGCGGGAGAGATGAATGAGCAGTTCTTC. Translation gives CASSSEAGEMNEQFF. Using reference TRBV7-3 and TRBJ2-1 for the parts outside the CDR3, the full variable domain is GAGVSQTPSNKVTEKGKYVELRCDPISGHTALYWYRQSLGQGPEFLIYFQGTGAADDSGLPNDRFFAVRPEGSVSTLKIQRTERGDSAVYLCASSSEAGEMNEQFFGPGTRLTVL.

This clone was detected a few times. This chain links TRBV2 with TRBJ2-3, with 8 positions matching TRBD2. Trimming took 4 bases from V and 5 from J; bases not matched to a gene: 5. This CDR3 spans 14 amino acids. CDR1 and CDR2 (germline): SNHLY, FYNNEI. The CDR3 DNA follows: TGTGCCAGCAGTGTTAGCGGGACTGGAGATACGCAGTATTTT. Protein: CASSVSGTGDTQYF.

The chain joins TRBV7-2 to TRBJ1-1, with unresolved D. Germline V gene sequence: CDR1 SGHTA, CDR2 FQGNSA. The CDR3 length is 14 residues. V lost 5 bases, J lost 5 bases, and 15 bases lay in between. As DNA, the CDR3 is TGTGCCAGCAGCCTAGTCCCGGGAAGTACTGAAGCTTTCTTT. It codes for CASSLVPGSTEAFF.

Only a few counts were recorded for this clone. The chain combines TRBV28 with TRBJ2-7; 7 bases are a match to TRBD2. The CDR3 is made up of 14 amino acids. Trimming at V came to 6 bases and at J to 2 bases, leaving 7 bases not matched to a gene. Per germline, CDR1 MDHEN and CDR2 SYDVKM. DNA for the CDR3: TGTGCCAGCAGCATCACCGGGACTACCTACGAGCAGTACTTC. This translates into CASSITGTTYEQYF.

This chain connects TRBV28 to TRBJ2-7; D is undetermined. V lost 4 bases and J lost 5, with 9 bases in between. Germline lookup yields CDR1 MDHEN and CDR2 SYDVKM. The CDR3 totals 12 residues. The CDR3 DNA reads TGTGCCAGCAGTTCCCCCCGTGACGAGCAGTACTTC. It codes for CASSSPRDEQYF.

This clone was detected a few times. The rearrangement uses TRBV7-2 and TRBJ2-5; the match to TRBD1 covers 11 bases. The CDR3 totals 14 residues. Per germline, CDR1 SGHTA and CDR2 FQGNSA. The J segment lost 4 bases and the V segment lost 6 bases, leaving 4 bases of the junction unmatched. The DNA for the CDR3 is TGTGCCAGCAGTACCGGGACAGGGGGAGAGACCCAGTACTTC. Its translation is CASSTGTGGETQYF.

This clone appeared a few times. The V and J genes are TRBV4-3 and TRBJ1-1; 9 positions match TRBD1. The CDR3 totals 16 residues. The V and J ends lost 0 bases and 5 bases, in that order; junction bases with no gene match: 7. The germline gives CDR1 LGHNA, CDR2 YSLEER. The CDR3 DNA follows: TGCGCCAGCAGCCAAGATCTACAGGGGGCGAGAACTGAAGCTTTCTTT. Translation: CASSQDLQGARTEAFF.

The gene calls are TRBV1 and TRBJ2-1; the D call TRBD2 from the table was never checked on the DNA. TRBV1 is labeled a pseudogene. The CDR3 totals 17 residues. CDR3 bases: TGCACCAGCAGCCAAACTAGCGGGAGGGCCACCCACAATGAGCAGTTCTTC. This sequence encodes CTSSQTSGRATHNEQFF.

This clone appeared a few times. The chain couples TRBV28 to TRBJ2-7; 10 positions agree with TRBD2. CDR1 and CDR2 from the germline V gene are MDHEN and SYDVKM. The CDR3 is 15 residues long. The ends lost 6 bases at V and 3 bases at J; junction bases unmatched: 8. CDR3 bases: TGTGCCAGCAGCTCCCTTGCTAGCGGGAGCTACGAGCAGTACTTC. Translation gives CASSSLASGSYEQYF.

A few counts support this clone. This chain connects TRBV7-9 to TRBJ1-1; D might be TRBD1 (6 bases). Germline V gives CDR1 SEHNR, CDR2 FQNEAQ (reference sequence). Trimming pared 5 bases from V and 1 base from J, leaving 11 bases between. CDR3 size: 14 residues. The CDR3 region is CASSRLQGNTEAFF. The CDR3 DNA is TGTGCCAGCAGCCGATTACAGGGGAACACTGAAGCTTTCTTT.

This chain links TRBV5-1 with TRBJ2-7; 9 nucleotides align to TRBD1. Germline lookup yields CDR1 SGHRS and CDR2 YFSETQ. V lost 0 bases and J lost 9; bases outside the gene matches: 4. The CDR3 contains 13 residues. The CDR3 nucleotides read TGCGCCAGCAGCTTGGGACAGGGGGAGTGGCAGTACTTC. It is translated as CASSLGQGEWQYF.

This clone came up a few times. The genes are TRBV5-1 and TRBJ2-6; D might be TRBD1 (6 bases). Trimming shortened V by 1 base and J by 0 bases, and 17 bases separated the two germline ends. This CDR3 comprises 19 residues. Germline CDR1 reads SGHRS; CDR2 reads YFSETQ. CDR3 sequence (DNA): TGCGCCAGCAGCTTGTTTCTGGGGGCGGCGGACTCTGGGGCCAACGTCCTGACTTTC. Residues: CASSLFLGAADSGANVLTF.

V gene TRBV28 combines with J gene TRBJ2-1; a possible D gene is TRBD2 (6 bases). Germline-derived CDR1 and CDR2 are MDHEN and SYDVKM. V lost 8 bases and J lost 10, with 18 bases in between. This CDR3 is built from 13 residues. The CDR3 coding sequence is TGTGCCAGCCATGGTTCGGGGGAAGGGGAGCAGTTCTTC. Amino acid sequence: CASHGSGEGEQFF.

The rearrangement links TRBV7-2 to TRBJ2-5; a weak D match, TRBD2 (6 bases). The CDR3 is 16 residues long. Per germline, CDR1 SGHTA and CDR2 FQGNSA. V dropped 3 bases and J dropped 7 bases, with 21 bases sitting between them. The CDR3 DNA follows: TGTGCCAGCAGCTTTGGGATGGGACTGCAATCAGGGACCCAGTACTTC. This codes for CASSFGMGLQSGTQYF.

This chain links TRBV7-2 with TRBJ2-5; no reliable D call. V lost 5 bases to trimming and J lost 5 bases, with 6 bases between them. Germline CDR1 reads SGHTA; CDR2 reads FQGNSA. The CDR3 runs 11 residues. CDR3 sequence: CASSARETQYF. Written as DNA, the CDR3 is TGTGCCAGCAGCGCCAGGGAGACCCAGTACTTC.

This clone has just a few counts. The chain joins TRBV7-9 to TRBJ2-5, with unresolved D. Per the germline V gene, CDR1 is SEHNR and CDR2 is FQNEAQ (reference sequence). Trimming stripped 6 bases from V and 5 bases from J, with 13 bases between. This CDR3 has 13 residues. The CDR3 DNA reads as TGTGCCAGCAGGAAGACGGGTGTGGAGACCCAGTACTTC. It translates to CASRKTGVETQYF. The full variable domain, with the rest looked up from reference TRBV7-9 and TRBJ2-5, is DTGVSQNPRHKITKRGQNVTFRCDPISEHNRLYWYRQTLGQGPEFLTYFQNEAQLEKSRLLSDRFSAERPKGSFSTLEIQRTEQGDSAMYLCASRKTGVETQYFGPGTRLLVL.